These 12 T cell receptor beta chains were all obtained from the same sample, sequenced in a study of a mutant IDH1 vaccine in newly diagnosed glioma (dated by TCRdb to the early 2020s). The method behind the library was the immunoSEQ multiplex PCR assay. TCRdb re-hosts the immuneACCESS table, in-frame sequences only. Its copies lack some clones; in the studies checked, an unresolved V gene accounts for under half of them, and the cause for the rest is not known. This sample lists 30,000 to 40,000 clones; about 82% were detected once. Of the sample, approximately 3.4% falls within the top ten clones. Their antigen targets remain unknown. Reading the label with the study, this specimen's time point is: week 35, safety follow-up. Each vaccine dose was 300 ug of a 20-mer mutant IDH1 peptide in Montanide, given subcutaneously with topical imiquimod. The input for sequencing was PBMCs, taken from a glioma patient whose treatment included an IDH1 peptide vaccine. The source of these receptors is a man between 40 and 49 years old with glioma. Some clones in this sample may be carry-over from other donors' samples.

This chain connects TRBV5-1 to TRBJ2-6, with a weak D call TRBD2 (6 bases). The germline CDR1 and CDR2 sequences are SGHRS and YFSETQ. The CDR3 totals 15 residues. V lost 7 bases to trimming and J lost 2 bases, with 13 bases between them. The CDR3 DNA is TGCGCCAGCTGGAGGGAGAGTGCTGGGGCCAACGTCCTGACTTTC. The encoded protein is CASWRESAGANVLTF.

The chain has TRBV7-2 and TRBJ1-2; 11 bases map to TRBD1. V shed 4 bases, J shed 4 bases, and the junction held 5 bases outside the gene matches. CDR3 length: 15 amino acids. Germline V gives CDR1 SGHTA, CDR2 FQGNSA. CDR3 nucleotide sequence: TGTGCCAGCAGCTCAAGGACAGGGGGCGCCTATGGCTACACCTTC. Protein sequence: CASSSRTGGAYGYTF.

J is TRBJ1-5 and V is TRBV10-1; no firm D call. Trimming removed 4 bases at V and 3 bases at J, with 10 bases between. Per the germline V gene, CDR1 is WNHNN and CDR2 is SYGVQD (reference sequence). CDR3 length: 14 amino acids. The CDR3 spells CASSAGSPNQPQHF. The CDR3 DNA is TGCGCCAGCAGTGCGGGCAGCCCCAATCAGCCCCAGCATTTT.

The chain carries TRBV9 and TRBJ2-5, with TRBD2 identical over 7 bases. The CDR3 covers 17 residues. Germline V gene lookup returns CDR1 SGDLS and CDR2 YYNGEE. V lost 0 bases, J lost 0 bases, and 8 bases stayed unmatched. CDR3 DNA sequence: TGTGCCAGCAGCGTAGACCCCACCGGGGGGTACCAAGAGACCCAGTACTTC. This gives the protein CASSVDPTGGYQETQYF.

This clone was counted only a few times. This chain links TRBV6-5 with TRBJ1-1; D gene unclear. The germline V gene has CDR1 MNHEY and CDR2 SVGAGI. This CDR3 spans 11 amino acids. Trimming removed 4 bases at V and 6 bases at J, with 6 bases between. The CDR3, as DNA: TGTGCCAGCAGTTTTCTCTCTGAAGCTTTCTTT. This translates into CASSFLSEAFF.

This sequence joins TRBV6-1 and TRBJ2-7; 10 bases agree with TRBD1. The V gene's germline CDR1 is MNHNS and CDR2 SASEGT. The CDR3 loop spans 14 amino acids. After removal of 6 bases from V and 4 bases from J, the junction contained 6 bases not matched to a gene. The CDR3 DNA reads TGTGCCAGCAGGACAGGGGGCTGGGGATACGAGCAGTACTTC. Translating it yields CASRTGGWGYEQYF.

J is TRBJ2-5 and V is TRBV2; weak D call: TRBD2 (6 bases). Trimming stripped 3 bases from V and 3 bases from J, with 17 bases between. This CDR3 has 16 residues. Germline V gene data show CDR1 as SNHLY and CDR2 as FYNNEI. CDR3 sequence: CASSEGPGTGEETQYF. The CDR3 DNA reads TGTGCCAGCAGTGAGGGGCCCGGGACTGGTGAAGAGACCCAGTACTTC.

By proportion, this clone is medium-sized. The gene calls are TRBV6-1 and TRBJ2-7; the D is unclear. Germline V gives CDR1 MNHNS, CDR2 SASEGT. The CDR3 has 15 residues. V was trimmed by 11 bases and J by 0 bases, leaving 20 bases between them. CDR3: CASTLDLSNSYEQYF. The DNA for the CDR3 is TGTGCCTCCACATTGGATCTTTCGAACTCCTACGAGCAGTACTTC.

The genes are TRBV6-1 and TRBJ1-3; 7 nucleotides agree with TRBD1. The CDR3 runs to 15 residues. V trimming: 8 bases; J trimming: 3 bases; junction bases outside the gene matches: 10. The V gene's germline CDR1 is MNHNS and CDR2 SASEGT. The CDR3 DNA sequence: TGTGCCAGCTCGGGACAGAGTGGGTTTGGAAACACCATATATTTT. It yields the protein CASSGQSGFGNTIYF.

The chain combines TRBV15 with TRBJ2-7; D is possibly TRBD1 (5 bases). CDR3 length: 16 residues. Germline values: CDR1 LNHNV, CDR2 YYDKDF (reference sequence). The V end lost 1 base, the J end lost 3 bases, and 16 bases lay between the germline ends. The CDR3: CATSRGRPGSYYEQYF. In nucleotides, the CDR3 is TGTGCCACCAGCAGAGGTCGGCCAGGGTCTTACTACGAGCAGTACTTC. Full variable domain (outside the CDR3, taken from reference TRBV15 and TRBJ2-7): DAMVIQNPRYQVTQFGKPVTLSCSQTLNHNVMYWYQQKSSQAPKLLFHYYDKDFNNEADTPDNFQSRRPNTSFCFLDIRSPGLGDTAMYLCATSRGRPGSYYEQYFGPGTRLTVT.

The chain is built from TRBV5-1 and TRBJ2-3, with TRBD2 identical over 15 bases. The CDR3 is 16 residues long. Losses at the gene ends were 3 bases for V and 7 bases for J; bases not matched to a gene: 6. Per the germline V gene, CDR1 is SGHRS and CDR2 is YFSETQ. The CDR3 DNA reads as TGCGCCAGCAGCTCTCGGACTAGCGGGGGGGATTATACGCAGTATTTT. This sequence encodes CASSSRTSGGDYTQYF.

This clone showed up just once. V gene TRBV5-5 combines with J gene TRBJ1-3; D uncertain. The CDR3 covers 13 residues. Per the germline V gene, CDR1 is SGHKS and CDR2 is YYEKEE (reference sequence). V lost 4 bases to trimming and J lost 3 bases, with 8 bases between them. The CDR3 sequence: CASSPGVGNTIYF. In nucleotides, the CDR3 is TGTGCCAGCAGCCCCGGGGTTGGAAACACCATATATTTT.